This paragraph covers one T cell receptor beta chain sequence. Antigen: not known. This entry is derived from a study of T cells after yellow fever vaccination. TCRdb passed the 5' RACE reads through MiXCR, listing each CDR3 protein once. This table holds 65,000 to 90,000 distinct CDR3 sequences, approximately 8% found once. The germline V and J ends were trimmed by 4 bases and 4 bases, with 17 bases remaining between them. From germline, CDR1 is SGHVS and CDR2 FNYEAQ. The CDR3 has 15 amino acids. Study outcomes and limitations: Weaker overall, the secondary response nonetheless peaked faster (day 5 versus 15).

The receptor's source is a man aged 25 to 40 who received the YFV17D yellow fever vaccine. The rearrangement links TRBV7-6 to TRBJ2-7; D unresolved. The starting material was CD8+ T cells sorted from PBMCs, obtained on the day of the yellow fever booster vaccination. The CDR3 nucleotides are TGTGCCAGCAGCTCGCTTATAGGCGAGCAGTACGAGCAGTACTTC. Translated: CASSSLIGEQYEQYF.